The rows below give T cell receptor beta chains drawn from one sample of a study of T cell responses to AZD1222 COVID-19 vaccine. Sequencing was performed with immunoSEQ multiplex PCR; in TCRdb, only in-frame clones are kept and a portion is missing. The data show just under 95,000 clones, with just over 85% seen just once and roughly 10% held by the top ten. The starting material was peripheral blood, obtained on day 0 of AZD1222 vaccination. The receptors stem from an adult in good health. The CDR3 runs from the conserved cysteine through the conserved F or W. A D gene is named only where the DNA matches it firmly. The size of a clone is reported for some rows only, either as once, few or many, or as a class for expanded clones.

clone_size	v_call	j_call	d_call	cdr3_aa	cdr3_nt
.	TRBV3-1/TRBV3-2	TRBJ2-1	TRBD2	CASTRRAGDNEQFF	TGTGCCAGCACCCGGCGGGCGGGAGACAATGAGCAGTTCTTC
.	TRBV12-3/TRBV12-4	TRBJ1-6	.	CASTSNAGSPLHF	TGTGCCAGCACCTCAAATGCAGGTTCACCCCTCCACTTT
.	TRBV11-2	TRBJ2-1	TRBD2	CASSLKLAGGNEQFF	TGTGCCAGCAGCTTAAAATTAGCGGGAGGGAATGAGCAGTTCTTC
.	TRBV5-1	TRBJ1-2	TRBD1	CASRPGQGGYGYTF	TGCGCCAGCAGACCGGGACAGGGCGGGTATGGCTACACCTTC
.	TRBV18	TRBJ2-2	.	CASSPREATGELFF	TGTGCCAGCTCCCCCCGAGAGGCCACCGGGGAGCTGTTTTTT
once	TRBV11-1	TRBJ2-1	TRBD1	CASSLGRDRFRVGQFF	TGTGCCAGCAGCCTAGGCCGGGACAGGTTTCGCGTAGGGCAGTTCTTC
few	TRBV6-4	TRBJ1-1	.	CASSDSRAGGAPNTEAFF	TGTGCCAGCAGTGACTCGAGAGCCGGGGGGGCCCCGAACACTGAAGCTTTCTTT
.	TRBV18	TRBJ2-3	TRBD2	CASSPLLNSGGGKDTQYF	TGTGCCAGCTCACCCCTCCTAAATAGCGGGGGCGGTAAGGATACGCAGTATTTT
once	TRBV28	TRBJ2-7	TRBD2	CASLAGGPYEQYF	TGTGCAAGCCTAGCGGGAGGTCCCTACGAGCAGTACTTC
medium-sized	TRBV15	TRBJ1-5	TRBD1	CATSRGQGNQPQHF	TGTGCCACCAGCCGGGGACAGGGCAATCAGCCCCAGCATTTT
.	TRBV5-5	TRBJ2-7	.	CASSLGLVSSYEQYF	TGTGCCAGCAGCTTGGGACTAGTCAGCTCCTACGAGCAGTACTTC
.	TRBV7-3	TRBJ2-1	.	CASSPSFSSYNEQFF	TGTGCCAGCAGCCCGTCTTTTAGCTCCTACAATGAGCAGTTCTTC
.	TRBV7-9	TRBJ2-2	TRBD2	CASSSLAGGFTGELFF	TGTGCCAGCAGCTCTTTAGCGGGAGGGTTCACCGGGGAGCTGTTTTTT
.	TRBV28	TRBJ2-7	.	CASRTRSYEQYF	TGTGCCAGCAGGACACGATCCTACGAGCAGTACTTC
.	TRBV7-5	TRBJ2-5	.	CARSYDREGLQETQYF	TGTGCCAGAAGTTATGACCGAGAGGGGCTCCAAGAGACCCAGTACTTC
few	TRBV6-5	TRBJ1-1	.	CASRAGLDTEAFF	TGTGCCAGCAGGGCCGGGCTTGACACTGAAGCTTTCTTT
.	TRBV29-1	TRBJ2-1	.	CSVDTGIHEQFF	TGCAGCGTTGATACCGGGATACATGAGCAGTTCTTC
.	TRBV6-5	TRBJ1-2	.	CATYYGVYGYTF	TGTGCCACCTACTACGGGGTCTATGGCTACACCTTC
.	TRBV6-1	TRBJ1-4	.	CASSDPSKATNEKLFF	TGTGCCAGCAGTGACCCCTCCAAGGCAACTAATGAAAAACTGTTTTTT
.	TRBV2	TRBJ1-2	.	CASSEGTLEGYTF	TGTGCCAGCAGTGAAGGAACTCTGGAGGGCTACACCTTC
.	TRBV12-3/TRBV12-4	TRBJ2-1	.	CASSLRRGEQFF	TGTGCCAGCAGTTTGCGTCGGGGCGAGCAGTTCTTC
.	TRBV5-1	TRBJ1-6	.	CASSLEPARWPPLHF	TGCGCCAGCAGCTTGGAGCCGGCCAGGTGGCCACCCCTCCACTTT
.	TRBV11-2	TRBJ2-3	TRBD2	CASSLAIWGLASTDTQYF	TGTGCCAGCAGCTTAGCCATTTGGGGACTAGCGAGCACAGATACGCAGTATTTT
.	TRBV18	TRBJ2-2	TRBD1	CASSRRDRGTGELFF	TGTGCCAGCTCACGCCGGGACAGGGGAACCGGGGAGCTGTTTTTT
once	TRBV6-5	TRBJ2-7	TRBD2	CASGSGRGYEQYF	TGTGCCAGCGGTAGCGGGAGGGGCTACGAGCAGTACTTC
.	TRBV18	TRBJ2-7	TRBD2	CASSPGTSGIVIGEQYF	TGTGCCAGCTCACCGGGGACTAGCGGGATTGTTATAGGCGAGCAGTACTTC
.	TRBV5-8	TRBJ1-2	TRBD1	CASRVTGGGYTF	TGTGCCAGCAGGGTTACAGGGGGCGGCTACACCTTC
.	TRBV19	TRBJ1-6	.	CASGNGPNSPLHF	TGTGCCAGTGGAAACGGTCCGAATTCACCCCTCCACTTT
.	TRBV30	TRBJ1-3	.	CAWSSGAGNTIYF	TGTGCCTGGAGTTCGGGTGCTGGAAACACCATATATTTT
.	TRBV5-8	TRBJ1-5	.	CASSLVFEWDSNQPQHF	TGTGCCAGCAGCTTGGTTTTCGAGTGGGATAGCAATCAGCCCCAGCATTTT
.	TRBV7-2	TRBJ1-1	TRBD1	CASSPHRGRNTEAFF	TGTGCCAGCAGCCCACACAGGGGTAGGAACACTGAAGCTTTCTTT
.	TRBV19	TRBJ1-1	.	CASSGGRGTEAFF	TGTGCCTCTTCGGGGGGAAGGGGCACTGAAGCTTTCTTT
.	TRBV2	TRBJ2-5	TRBD2	CASRTSGGETQYF	TGTGCCAGCCGGACTAGCGGGGGTGAGACCCAGTACTTC
.	TRBV3-1/TRBV3-2	TRBJ2-7	TRBD2	CASSPNPRTSGSHNYEQYF	TGTGCCAGCAGCCCAAACCCGCGGACTAGCGGGAGCCACAACTACGAGCAGTACTTC
.	TRBV7-8	TRBJ2-1	TRBD2	CASSPRTSGNEQFF	TGTGCCAGCAGCCCCCGGACTAGCGGGAATGAGCAGTTCTTC
.	TRBV5-1	TRBJ2-3	TRBD2	CASSFTTSGSDTQYF	TGCGCCAGCAGCTTTACGACTAGCGGGAGTGACACGCAGTATTTT
.	TRBV19	TRBJ2-4	.	CASSKPLELAKNIQYF	TGTGCCAGTAGTAAACCCCTGGAACTAGCCAAAAACATTCAGTACTTC
once	TRBV12-3/TRBV12-4	TRBJ1-2	.	CASSLRRANGYTF	TGTGCCAGCAGTTTGCGCAGGGCTAATGGCTACACCTTC
.	TRBV6-2/TRBV6-3	TRBJ1-2	.	CASSSFIREGYTF	TGTGCCAGCAGTTCCTTTATCAGGGAAGGCTACACCTTC
.	TRBV19	TRBJ2-5	.	CAPEGDQETQYF	TGTGCCCCAGAGGGGGACCAAGAGACCCAGTACTTC
.	TRBV6-5	TRBJ2-1	.	CASSYSWYNEQFF	TGTGCCAGCAGTTACTCTTGGTACAATGAGCAGTTCTTC
once	TRBV27	TRBJ2-4	.	CASSEQGWNIQYF	TGTGCCAGCAGTGAGCAGGGTTGGAACATTCAGTACTTC
.	TRBV11-2	TRBJ1-2	TRBD1	CASSLDRGSYDGYTF	TGTGCCAGCAGCTTAGACAGGGGGAGCTATGATGGCTACACCTTC
few	TRBV7-3	TRBJ2-7	TRBD2	CASSLSLAGGEQYF	TGTGCCAGCAGCTTAAGTCTAGCGGGAGGGGAGCAGTACTTC
.	TRBV5-1	TRBJ2-2	TRBD2	CASRLSSGGYTGELFF	TGCGCCAGCAGGCTCTCTAGCGGGGGCTACACCGGGGAGCTGTTTTTT